This T cell receptor beta chain was documented in a study of blood T cell repertoires in COVID-19. Germline V gives CDR1 LNHDA, CDR2 SQIVND (reference sequence). The V end was cut by 6 bases, the J end by 0 bases, with 12 bases between. The CDR3 is made up of 15 amino acids. Clones were read by immunoSEQ multiplex PCR, and TCRdb kept only the in-frame ones, dropping some. This table has under 300,000 clones, 75% to 90% appearing once. Residents of 24 US areas, aged roughly 18 to 95 years, made up the participants. The sequence derives from a woman between 18 and 30 years old who had recovered from COVID-19. Sequencing input: PBMCs or T cells enriched from blood (not recorded which). The chain links TRBV19 to TRBJ1-5; TRBD1 might be the D (5 bases). CDR3 nucleotides: TGTGCCAGTAGCCTGGACATCTATAGCAATCAGCCCCAGCATTTT. Its translation: CASSLDIYSNQPQHF.